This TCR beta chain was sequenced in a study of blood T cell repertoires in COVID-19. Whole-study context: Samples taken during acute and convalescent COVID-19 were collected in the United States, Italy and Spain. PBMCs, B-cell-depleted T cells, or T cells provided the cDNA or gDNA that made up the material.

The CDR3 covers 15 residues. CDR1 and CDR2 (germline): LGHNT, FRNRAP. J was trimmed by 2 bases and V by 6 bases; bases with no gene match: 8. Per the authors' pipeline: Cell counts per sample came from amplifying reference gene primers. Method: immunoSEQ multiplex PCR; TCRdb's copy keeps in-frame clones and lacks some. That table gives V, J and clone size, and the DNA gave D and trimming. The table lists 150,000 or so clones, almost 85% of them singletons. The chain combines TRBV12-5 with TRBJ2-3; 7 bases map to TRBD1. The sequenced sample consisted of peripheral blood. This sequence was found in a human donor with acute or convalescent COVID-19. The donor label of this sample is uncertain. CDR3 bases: TGTGCTAGTGGCCCGACAGGGAAAGACACAGATACGCAGTATTTT. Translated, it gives CASGPTGKDTDTQYF.